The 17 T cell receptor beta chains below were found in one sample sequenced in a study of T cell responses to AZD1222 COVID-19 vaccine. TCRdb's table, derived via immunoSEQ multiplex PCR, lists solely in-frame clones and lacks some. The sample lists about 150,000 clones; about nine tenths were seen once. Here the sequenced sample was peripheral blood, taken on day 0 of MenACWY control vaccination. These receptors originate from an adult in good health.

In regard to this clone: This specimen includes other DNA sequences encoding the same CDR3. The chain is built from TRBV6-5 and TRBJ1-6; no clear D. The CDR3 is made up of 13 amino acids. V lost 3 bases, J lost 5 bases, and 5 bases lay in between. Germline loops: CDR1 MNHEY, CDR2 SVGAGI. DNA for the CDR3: TGTGCCAGCAGTTATCGGGATAATTCACCCCTCCACTTT. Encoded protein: CASSYRDNSPLHF.

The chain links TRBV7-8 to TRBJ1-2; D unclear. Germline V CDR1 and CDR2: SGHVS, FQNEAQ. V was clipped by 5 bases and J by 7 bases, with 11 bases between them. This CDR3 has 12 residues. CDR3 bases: TGTGCCAGCAGCCCGAGGGCCGGTGGCTACACCTTC. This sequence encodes CASSPRAGGYTF.

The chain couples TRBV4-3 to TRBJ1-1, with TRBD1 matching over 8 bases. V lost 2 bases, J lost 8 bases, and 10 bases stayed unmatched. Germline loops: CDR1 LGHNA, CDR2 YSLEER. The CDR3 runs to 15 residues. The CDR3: CASSQMGRGHTEAFF. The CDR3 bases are TGCGCCAGCAGCCAAATGGGCAGGGGGCATACGGAAGCTTTCTTT.

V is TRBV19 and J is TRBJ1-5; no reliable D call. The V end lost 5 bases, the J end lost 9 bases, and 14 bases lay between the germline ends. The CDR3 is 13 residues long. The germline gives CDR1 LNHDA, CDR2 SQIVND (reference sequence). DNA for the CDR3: TGTGCCAGTAGTGCAACAAGTGGGGTGCCCCAGCATTTT. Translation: CASSATSGVPQHF.

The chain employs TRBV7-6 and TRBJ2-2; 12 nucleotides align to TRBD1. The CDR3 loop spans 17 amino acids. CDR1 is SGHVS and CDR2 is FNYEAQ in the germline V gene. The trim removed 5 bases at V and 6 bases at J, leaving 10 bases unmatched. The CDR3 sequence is CASSLDPGTGGSGELFF. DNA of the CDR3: TGTGCCAGCAGCCTAGATCCCGGGACAGGGGGCTCCGGGGAGCTGTTTTTT.

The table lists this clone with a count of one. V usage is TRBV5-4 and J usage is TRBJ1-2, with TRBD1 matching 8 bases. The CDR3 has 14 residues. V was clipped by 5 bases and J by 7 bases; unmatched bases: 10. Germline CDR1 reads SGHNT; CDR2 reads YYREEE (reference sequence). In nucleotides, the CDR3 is TGTGCCAGCAGTTTGACAGGGGCGGCGAGTGGCTACACCTTC. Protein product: CASSLTGAASGYTF.

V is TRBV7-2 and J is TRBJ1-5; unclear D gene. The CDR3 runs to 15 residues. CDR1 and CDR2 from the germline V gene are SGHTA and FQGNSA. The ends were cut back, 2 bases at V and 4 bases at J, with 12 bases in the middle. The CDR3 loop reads CASSLWQTTNQPQHF. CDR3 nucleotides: TGTGCCAGCAGCTTATGGCAGACAACTAATCAGCCCCAGCATTTT.

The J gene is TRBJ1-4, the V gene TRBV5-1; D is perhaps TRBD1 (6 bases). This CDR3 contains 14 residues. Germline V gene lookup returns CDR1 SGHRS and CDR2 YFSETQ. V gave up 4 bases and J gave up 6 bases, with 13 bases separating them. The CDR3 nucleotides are TGCGCCAGCAGCCGAACAGGGAACGATGAAAAACTGTTTTTT. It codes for CASSRTGNDEKLFF.

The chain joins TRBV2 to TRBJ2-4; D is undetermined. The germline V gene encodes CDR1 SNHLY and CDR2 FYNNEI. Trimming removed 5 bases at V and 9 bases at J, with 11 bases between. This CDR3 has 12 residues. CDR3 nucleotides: TGTGCCAGCAGTCCCAGAGAGAGCATTCAGTACTTC. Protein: CASSPRESIQYF.

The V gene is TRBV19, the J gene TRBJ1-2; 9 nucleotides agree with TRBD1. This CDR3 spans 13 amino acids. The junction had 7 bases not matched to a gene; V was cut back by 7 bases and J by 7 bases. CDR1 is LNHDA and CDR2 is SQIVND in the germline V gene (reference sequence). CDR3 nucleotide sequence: TGTGCCAGTACTATGGGGACAGGGACTGGCTACACCTTC. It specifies CASTMGTGTGYTF. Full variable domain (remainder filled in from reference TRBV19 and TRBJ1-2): DGGITQSPKYLFRKEGQNVTLSCEQNLNHDAMYWYRQDPGQGLRLIYYSQIVNDFQKGDIAEGYSVSREKKESFPLTVTSAQKNPTAFYLCASTMGTGTGYTFGSGTRLTVV.

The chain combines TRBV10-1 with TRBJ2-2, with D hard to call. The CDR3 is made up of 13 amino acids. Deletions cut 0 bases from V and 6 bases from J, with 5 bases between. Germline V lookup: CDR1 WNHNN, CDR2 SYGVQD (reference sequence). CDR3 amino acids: CASSESRPGELFF. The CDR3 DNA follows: TGCGCCAGCAGTGAGTCGAGGCCCGGGGAGCTGTTTTTT.

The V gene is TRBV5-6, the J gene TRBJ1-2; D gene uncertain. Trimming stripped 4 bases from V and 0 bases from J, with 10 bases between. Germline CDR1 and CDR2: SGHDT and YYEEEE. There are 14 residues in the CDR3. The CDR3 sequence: CASSKGGTNYGYTF. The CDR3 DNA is TGTGCCAGCAGCAAGGGTGGGACTAACTATGGCTACACCTTC. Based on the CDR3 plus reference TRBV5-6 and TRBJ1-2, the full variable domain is DAGVTQSPTHLIKTRGQQVTLRCSPKSGHDTVSWYQQALGQGPQFIFQYYEEEERQRGNFPDRFSGHQFPNYSSELNVNALLLGDSALYLCASSKGGTNYGYTFGSGTRLTVV.

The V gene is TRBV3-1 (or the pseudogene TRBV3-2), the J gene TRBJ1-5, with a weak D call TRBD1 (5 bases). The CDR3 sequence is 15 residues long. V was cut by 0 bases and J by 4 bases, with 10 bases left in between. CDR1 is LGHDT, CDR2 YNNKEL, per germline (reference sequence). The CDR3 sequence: CASSQDFGGNQPQHF. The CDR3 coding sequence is TGTGCCAGCAGCCAAGATTTTGGGGGTAATCAGCCCCAGCATTTT.

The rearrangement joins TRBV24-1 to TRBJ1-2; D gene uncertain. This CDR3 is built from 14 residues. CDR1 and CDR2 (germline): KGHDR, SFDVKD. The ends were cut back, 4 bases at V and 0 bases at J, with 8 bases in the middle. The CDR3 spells CATSDTGTNYGYTF. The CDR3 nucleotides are TGTGCCACCAGTGACACCGGGACTAACTATGGCTACACCTTC.

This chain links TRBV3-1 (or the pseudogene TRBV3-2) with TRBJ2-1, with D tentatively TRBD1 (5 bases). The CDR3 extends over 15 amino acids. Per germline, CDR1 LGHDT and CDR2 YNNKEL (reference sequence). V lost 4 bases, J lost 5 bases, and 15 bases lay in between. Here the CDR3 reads CASSRGWGSNNEQFF. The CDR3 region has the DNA TGTGCCAGCAGCCGGGGCTGGGGAAGCAACAATGAGCAGTTCTTC.

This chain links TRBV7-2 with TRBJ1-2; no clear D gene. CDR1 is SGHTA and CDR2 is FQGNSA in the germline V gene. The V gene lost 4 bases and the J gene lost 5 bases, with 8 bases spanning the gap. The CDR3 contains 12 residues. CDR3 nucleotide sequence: TGTGCCAGCAGCTCGAATTCTTATGGCTACACCTTC. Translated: CASSSNSYGYTF.

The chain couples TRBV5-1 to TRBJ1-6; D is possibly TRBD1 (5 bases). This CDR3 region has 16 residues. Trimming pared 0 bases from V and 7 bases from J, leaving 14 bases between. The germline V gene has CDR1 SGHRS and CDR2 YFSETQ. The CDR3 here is CASSLGIFGGNSPLHF. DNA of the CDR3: TGCGCCAGCAGCTTGGGAATCTTCGGGGGAAATTCACCCCTCCACTTT. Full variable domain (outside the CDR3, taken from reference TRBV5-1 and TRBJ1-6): KAGVTQTPRYLIKTRGQQVTLSCSPISGHRSVSWYQQTPGQGLQFLFEYFSETQRNKGNFPGRFSGRQFSNSRSEMNVSTLELGDSALYLCASSLGIFGGNSPLHFGNGTRLTVT.